A selection of T cell receptor beta chains follows, all from one sample in a study of CD8 T cells in Susac syndrome. A single record per CDR3 protein comes from TCRdb applying MiXCR to the immunoSEQ multiplex PCR reads. The table includes about 200,000 distinct CDR3 sequences, roughly 96% detected once. Sequenced input: CD4+ T cells from PBMCs. The receptors here all came from a human donor in good health. Both conserved end residues are part of each CDR3. The D gene is left open where the match is weak. A clone size is listed for some rows: how often the clone was seen (once, few, many), or a class if it is expanded.

TRBV3-1	-	TRBJ2-1	-	CASSHTGTEQFF	TGTGCCAGCAGCCATACAGGGACCGAGCAGTTCTTC
TRBV15	-	TRBJ1-1	-	CATSRDFRGTEAFF	TGTGCCACCAGCAGAGATTTTCGTGGCACTGAAGCTTTCTTT
TRBV3-1	-	TRBJ2-1	-	CASSQDRMEFF	TGTGCCAGCAGCCAAGATCGGATGGAGTTCTTC
TRBV9	-	TRBJ2-3	-	CASSPTSTDTQYF	TGTGCCAGCAGCCCGACCAGCACAGATACGCAGTATTTT
TRBV20-1	-	TRBJ2-5	-	CSAWVANQETQYF	TGCAGTGCCTGGGTCGCAAACCAAGAGACCCAGTACTTC
TRBV20-1	-	TRBJ2-3	-	CSALGTLALDTQYF	TGCAGTGCGCTGGGGACGCTAGCTTTAGATACGCAGTATTTT
TRBV15	-	TRBJ2-7	-	CATSRRGQAPYEQYF	TGTGCCACCAGCAGGAGGGGCCAAGCCCCATACGAGCAGTACTTC
TRBV30	-	TRBJ2-1	-	CAWRDVEQFF	TGTGCCTGGCGAGATGTGGAGCAGTTCTTC
TRBV29-1	-	TRBJ2-1	-	CSYRSSYNEQFF	TGCAGCTATCGGAGCTCCTACAATGAGCAGTTCTTC
TRBV13	-	TRBJ1-1	-	CASRLGANTANTEAFF	TGTGCCAGCAGGCTAGGAGCTAACACCGCGAACACTGAAGCTTTCTTT
TRBV29-1	-	TRBJ2-3	-	CSVETGPPDTQYF	TGCAGCGTTGAAACAGGGCCCCCAGATACGCAGTATTTT
TRBV12-3/TRBV12-4	-	TRBJ1-2	-	CASSLAGVGGYTF	TGTGCCAGCAGTTTAGCAGGGGTCGGTGGCTACACCTTC
TRBV12-3/TRBV12-4	-	TRBJ1-5	-	CASSFSEVRNQPQHF	TGTGCCAGCAGTTTCTCAGAGGTACGCAATCAGCCCCAGCATTTT
TRBV19	-	TRBJ1-2	-	CASSRRSDSEYGYTF	TGTGCCAGTAGTAGGAGGAGTGACAGTGAGTATGGCTACACCTTC
TRBV2	-	TRBJ1-5	-	CASNGQVDQPQHF	TGTGCCAGCAACGGGCAGGTAGATCAGCCCCAGCATTTT
TRBV12-3/TRBV12-4	few	TRBJ2-5	-	CASSLEETQYF	TGTGCCAGCAGTTTAGAAGAGACCCAGTACTTC
TRBV20-1	-	TRBJ2-7	-	CSAEGGSSYEQYF	TGCAGTGCAGAGGGGGGGTCCTCCTACGAGCAGTACTTC
TRBV10-3	-	TRBJ2-7	TRBD1	CAISAGTGYYEQYF	TGTGCCATCAGTGCCGGGACAGGATACTACGAGCAGTACTTC
TRBV11-3	-	TRBJ2-3	TRBD1	CASRPGQGYGTQYF	TGTGCCAGCAGACCGGGACAGGGATATGGTACGCAGTATTTT
TRBV6-5	-	TRBJ2-7	TRBD1	CASSDRGRSYEQYF	TGTGCCAGCAGCGACAGGGGGCGATCCTACGAGCAGTACTTC
TRBV29-1	-	TRBJ2-3	-	CSASQQLTTDTQYF	TGCAGCGCTTCTCAACAACTTACGACAGATACGCAGTATTTT
TRBV11-2	-	TRBJ1-5	-	CASSLDARQPQHF	TGTGCCAGCAGCTTAGATGCGCGGCAGCCCCAGCATTTT
TRBV18	few	TRBJ2-3	-	CASSLLGDTQYF	TGTGCCAGCTCACTCCTTGGAGATACGCAGTATTTT
TRBV11-2	-	TRBJ2-1	-	CASSSGPANEQFF	TGTGCCAGCAGCTCGGGACCAGCGAATGAGCAGTTCTTC
TRBV29-1	-	TRBJ1-2	TRBD1	CSVRTGANYGYTF	TGCAGCGTCCGGACAGGGGCTAACTATGGCTACACCTTC
TRBV11-2	-	TRBJ2-5	TRBD2	CASSRTSGLQETQYF	TGTGCCAGCAGCAGGACTAGCGGTCTCCAAGAGACCCAGTACTTC
TRBV29-1	-	TRBJ2-5	-	CSGGGATAFETQYF	TGCAGCGGAGGCGGGGCAACCGCTTTTGAGACCCAGTACTTC
TRBV20-1	-	TRBJ2-6	-	CSARGQPGANVLTF	TGCAGTGCTAGGGGGCAGCCAGGGGCCAACGTCCTGACTTTC
TRBV6-5	-	TRBJ2-3	-	CASSFRQSTQYF	TGTGCCAGCAGTTTCAGACAGAGTACGCAGTATTTT
TRBV29-1	-	TRBJ1-5	-	CSAVTTGSPNQPQHF	TGCAGCGCCGTGACAACAGGGTCCCCCAATCAGCCCCAGCATTTT
TRBV12-3/TRBV12-4	-	TRBJ1-1	-	CASSLTRITEAFF	TGTGCCAGCAGTCTGACAAGGATCACTGAAGCTTTCTTT
TRBV20-1	-	TRBJ2-5	TRBD2	CSARSSTSGSIVTQYF	TGCAGTGCTAGGTCATCGACTAGCGGGAGTATCGTGACCCAGTACTTC
TRBV7-2	once	TRBJ2-7	-	CASSLRQVGYEQYF	TGTGCCAGCAGCTTACGACAAGTGGGGTACGAGCAGTACTTC
TRBV18	-	TRBJ2-1	TRBD1	CASSPQPGQHNEQFF	TGTGCCAGCTCACCCCAGCCGGGACAGCACAATGAGCAGTTCTTC
TRBV6-2/TRBV6-3	-	TRBJ2-5	TRBD1	CASSYSTGDQETQYF	TGTGCCAGCAGTTACTCGACAGGGGACCAAGAGACCCAGTACTTC
TRBV29-1	-	TRBJ1-2	-	CSVKGGNYGYTF	TGCAGCGTTAAAGGGGGGAACTATGGCTACACCTTC